This T cell receptor (beta chain) derives from a study of blood T cell repertoires in COVID-19. In the study overall: Some COVID-19 samples were acute and others convalescent; all came from the United States, Italy and Spain. Sources were T cells, B-cell-depleted T cells, or PBMCs; the material itself was cDNA or gDNA.

Authors' methods: Using reference gene primer amplification, nucleated cell counts were estimated. The method was immunoSEQ multiplex PCR; TCRdb's version includes in-frame clones alone and lacks a portion of them. That table is the source of V, J and clone size, and D and trimming were worked out from the DNA. In the table there are fewer than 50,000 clones, approximately 80% of which are singletons. This clone was observed once. This CDR3 is built from 15 residues. Sequenced input: peripheral blood. This TCR was sampled from a human donor in a cohort sampled during active COVID-19. The chain uses TRBV21-1 and TRBJ2-7; TRBD1 was called by the table and not checked on the DNA. TRBV21-1 is flagged as a pseudogene. CDR3 loop: CASSKAPGKRYEQYF. In DNA, the CDR3 is TGTGCCAGCAGCAAAGCCCCAGGGAAGAGGTACGAGCAGTACTTC.